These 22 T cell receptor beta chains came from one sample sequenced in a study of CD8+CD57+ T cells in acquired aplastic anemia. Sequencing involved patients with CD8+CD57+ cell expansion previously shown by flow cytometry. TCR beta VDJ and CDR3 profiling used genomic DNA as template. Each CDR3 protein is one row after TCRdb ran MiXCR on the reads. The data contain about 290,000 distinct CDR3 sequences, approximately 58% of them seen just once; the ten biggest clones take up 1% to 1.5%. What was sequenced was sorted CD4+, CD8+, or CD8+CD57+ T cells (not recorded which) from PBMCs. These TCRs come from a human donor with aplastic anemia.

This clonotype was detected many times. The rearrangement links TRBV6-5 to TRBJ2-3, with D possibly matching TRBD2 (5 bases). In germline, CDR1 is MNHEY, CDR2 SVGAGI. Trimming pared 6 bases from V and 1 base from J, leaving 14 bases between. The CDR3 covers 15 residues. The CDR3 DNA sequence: TGTGCCAGCAGAACCTCCGGGGTGGGCACAGATACGCAGTATTTT. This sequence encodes CASRTSGVGTDTQYF.

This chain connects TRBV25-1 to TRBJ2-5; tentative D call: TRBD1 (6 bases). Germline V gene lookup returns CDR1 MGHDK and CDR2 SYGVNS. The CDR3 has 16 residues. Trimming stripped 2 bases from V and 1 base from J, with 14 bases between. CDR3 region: CASSERGKGGQETQYF. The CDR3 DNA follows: TGTGCCAGCAGTGAACGAGGTAAAGGGGGCCAAGAGACCCAGTACTTC.

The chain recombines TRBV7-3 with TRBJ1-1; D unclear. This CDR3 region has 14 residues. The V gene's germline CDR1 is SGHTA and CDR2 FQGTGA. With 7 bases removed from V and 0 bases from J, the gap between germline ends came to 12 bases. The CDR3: CASTPTFMNTEAFF. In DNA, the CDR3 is TGTGCCAGCACTCCAACATTCATGAACACTGAAGCTTTCTTT.

CDR3 region: CATSRDQVLPEAFF. The DNA for the CDR3 is TGTGCCACCAGCAGAGATCAGGTTCTGCCTGAAGCTTTCTTT. The rearrangement uses TRBV15 and TRBJ1-1; D unclear. The V gene lost 0 bases and the J gene lost 6 bases, with 11 bases spanning the gap. The germline CDR1 and CDR2 sequences are LNHNV and YYDKDF (reference sequence). The CDR3 is made up of 14 amino acids.

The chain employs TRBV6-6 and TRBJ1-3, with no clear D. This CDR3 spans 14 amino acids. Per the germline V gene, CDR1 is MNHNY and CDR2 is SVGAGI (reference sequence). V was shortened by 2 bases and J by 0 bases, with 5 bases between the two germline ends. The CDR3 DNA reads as TGTGCCAGCAGTTACCAGAACTCTGGAAACACCATATATTTT. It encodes CASSYQNSGNTIYF.

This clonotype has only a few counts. The CDR3 loop is CAWQQGPNTEAFF. The CDR3 DNA reads as TGTGCCTGGCAACAGGGGCCGAACACTGAAGCTTTCTTT. The J gene is TRBJ1-1, the V gene TRBV30; TRBD1 matches 7 bases. The germline CDR1 and CDR2 sequences are GTSNPN and SVGIG (reference sequence). With V trimmed by 5 bases and J by 1 base, 4 bases remained unmatched. This CDR3 comprises 13 residues.

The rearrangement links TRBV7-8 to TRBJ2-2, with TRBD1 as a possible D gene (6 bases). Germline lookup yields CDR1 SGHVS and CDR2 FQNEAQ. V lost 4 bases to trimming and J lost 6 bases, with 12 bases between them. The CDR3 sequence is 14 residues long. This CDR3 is CASSSHRVAGELFF. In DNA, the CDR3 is TGTGCCAGCAGCTCCCACAGGGTAGCCGGGGAGCTGTTTTTT. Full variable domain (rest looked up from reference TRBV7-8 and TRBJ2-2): GAGVSQSPRYKVAKRGQDVALRCDPISGHVSLFWYQQALGQGPEFLTYFQNEAQLDKSGLPSDRFFAERPEGSVSTLKIQRTQQEDSAVYLCASSSHRVAGELFFGEGSRLTVL.

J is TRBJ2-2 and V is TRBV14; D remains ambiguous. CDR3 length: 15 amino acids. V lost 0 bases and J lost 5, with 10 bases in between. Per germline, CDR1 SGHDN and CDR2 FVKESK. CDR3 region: CASSQDLGATGELFF. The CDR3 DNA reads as TGTGCCAGCAGCCAAGATCTGGGTGCGACCGGGGAGCTGTTTTTT.

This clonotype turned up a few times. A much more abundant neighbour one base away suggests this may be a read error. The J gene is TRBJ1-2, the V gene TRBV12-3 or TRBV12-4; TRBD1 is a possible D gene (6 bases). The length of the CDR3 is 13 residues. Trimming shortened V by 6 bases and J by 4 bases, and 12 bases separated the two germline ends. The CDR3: CASRSAGAYGYTF. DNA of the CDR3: TGTGCCAGCAGATCGGCAGGGGCCTATGGCTACACCTTC.

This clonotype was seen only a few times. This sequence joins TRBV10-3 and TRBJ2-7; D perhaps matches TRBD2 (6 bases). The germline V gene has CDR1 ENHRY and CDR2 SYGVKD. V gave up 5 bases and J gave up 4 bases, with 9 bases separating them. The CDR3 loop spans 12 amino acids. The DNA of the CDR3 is TGTGCCATCAGTCTCGGGGGATACGAGCAGTACTTC. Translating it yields CAISLGGYEQYF.

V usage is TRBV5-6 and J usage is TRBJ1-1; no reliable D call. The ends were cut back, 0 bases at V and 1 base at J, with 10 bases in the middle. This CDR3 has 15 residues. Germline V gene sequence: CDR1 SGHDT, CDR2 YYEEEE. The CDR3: CASSLGGLQNTEAFF. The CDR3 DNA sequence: TGTGCCAGCAGCTTGGGTGGGTTACAGAACACTGAAGCTTTCTTT.

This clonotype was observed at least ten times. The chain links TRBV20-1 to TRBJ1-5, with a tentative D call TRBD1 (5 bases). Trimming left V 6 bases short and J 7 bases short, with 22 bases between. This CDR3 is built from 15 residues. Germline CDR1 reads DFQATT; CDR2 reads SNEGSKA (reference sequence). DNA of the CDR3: TGCAGTGCCCAAATTGGGCAGGGAGAAGGACAGCCCCAGCATTTT. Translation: CSAQIGQGEGQPQHF.

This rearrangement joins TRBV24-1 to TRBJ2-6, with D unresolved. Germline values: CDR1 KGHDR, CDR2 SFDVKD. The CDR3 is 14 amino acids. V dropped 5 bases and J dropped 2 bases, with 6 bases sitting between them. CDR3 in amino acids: CATSAEPGANVLTF. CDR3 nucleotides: TGTGCCACCAGTGCTGAACCTGGGGCCAACGTCCTGACTTTC.

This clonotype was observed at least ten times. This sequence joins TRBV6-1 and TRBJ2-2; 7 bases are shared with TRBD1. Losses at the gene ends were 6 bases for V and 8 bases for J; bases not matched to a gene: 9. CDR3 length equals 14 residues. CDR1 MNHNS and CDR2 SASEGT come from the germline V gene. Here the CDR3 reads CASRGQKYSGELFF. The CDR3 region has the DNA TGTGCCAGCAGGGGACAGAAATATTCTGGGGAGCTGTTTTTT.

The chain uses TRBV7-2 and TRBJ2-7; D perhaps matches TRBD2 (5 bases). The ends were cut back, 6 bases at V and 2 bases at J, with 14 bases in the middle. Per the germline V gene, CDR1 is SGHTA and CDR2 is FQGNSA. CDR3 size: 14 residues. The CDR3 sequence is CASRPGLATYEQYF. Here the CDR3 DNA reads TGTGCCAGCAGGCCCGGACTTGCGACCTACGAGCAGTACTTC.

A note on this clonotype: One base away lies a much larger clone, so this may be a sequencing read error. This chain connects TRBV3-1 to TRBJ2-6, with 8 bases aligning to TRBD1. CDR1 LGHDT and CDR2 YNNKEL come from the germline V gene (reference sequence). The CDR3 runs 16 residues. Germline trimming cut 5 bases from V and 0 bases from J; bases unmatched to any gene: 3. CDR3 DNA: TGTGCCAGCAGCAAGACAGGGGTCTCTGGGGCCAACGTCCTGACTTTC. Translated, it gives CASSKTGVSGANVLTF.

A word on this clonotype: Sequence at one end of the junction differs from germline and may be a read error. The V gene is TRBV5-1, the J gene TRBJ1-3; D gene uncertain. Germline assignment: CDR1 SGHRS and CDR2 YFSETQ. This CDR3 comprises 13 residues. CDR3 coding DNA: TGCGCCAGCAGCTTAGAACAAGGAAACACCATGTATTTC. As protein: CASSLEQGNTMYF. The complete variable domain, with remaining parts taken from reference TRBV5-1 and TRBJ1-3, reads KAGVTQTPRYLIKTRGQQVTLSCSPISGHRSVSWYQQTPGQGLQFLFEYFSETQRNKGNFPGRFSGRQFSNSRSEMNVSTLELGDSALYLCASSLEQGNTMYFGEGSWLTVV.

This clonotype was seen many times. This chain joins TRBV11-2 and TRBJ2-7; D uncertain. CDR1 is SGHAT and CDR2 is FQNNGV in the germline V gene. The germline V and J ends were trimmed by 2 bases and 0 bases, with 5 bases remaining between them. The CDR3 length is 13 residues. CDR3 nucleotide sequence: TGTGCCAGCAGCTTACTGTTCTCCTACGAGCAGTACTTC. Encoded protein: CASSLLFSYEQYF.

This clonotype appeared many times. The CDR3 bases are TGTGCCAGCAGCTTACGGGCAGGGCAAGATACGCAGTATTTT. This translates into CASSLRAGQDTQYF. The chain employs TRBV7-3 and TRBJ2-3; possibly TRBD1 for D (5 bases). Germline V gene data show CDR1 as SGHTA and CDR2 as FQGTGA. Trimming left V 2 bases short and J 5 bases short, with 11 bases between. CDR3 length: 14 residues. The entire variable domain, with the rest obtained from reference TRBV7-3 and TRBJ2-3, is as follows: GAGVSQTPSNKVTEKGKYVELRCDPISGHTALYWYRQSLGQGPEFLIYFQGTGAADDSGLPNDRFFAVRPEGSVSTLKIQRTERGDSAVYLCASSLRAGQDTQYFGPGTRLTVL.

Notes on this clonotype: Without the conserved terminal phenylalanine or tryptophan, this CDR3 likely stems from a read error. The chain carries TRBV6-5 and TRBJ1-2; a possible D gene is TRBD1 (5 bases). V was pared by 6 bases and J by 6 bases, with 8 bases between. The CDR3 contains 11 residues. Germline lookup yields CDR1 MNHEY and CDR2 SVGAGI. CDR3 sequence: CASSGGDGYTS. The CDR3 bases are TGTGCCAGCAGCGGGGGTGATGGCTACACCTCC.

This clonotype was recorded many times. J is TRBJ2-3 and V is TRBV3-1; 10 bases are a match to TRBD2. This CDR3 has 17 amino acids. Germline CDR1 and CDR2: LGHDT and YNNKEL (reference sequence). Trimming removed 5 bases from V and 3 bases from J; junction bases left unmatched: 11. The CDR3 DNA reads TGTGCCAGCAGCTCCTTTCCTAGCGGGAGTGGTACAGATACGCAGTATTTT. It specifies CASSSFPSGSGTDTQYF.

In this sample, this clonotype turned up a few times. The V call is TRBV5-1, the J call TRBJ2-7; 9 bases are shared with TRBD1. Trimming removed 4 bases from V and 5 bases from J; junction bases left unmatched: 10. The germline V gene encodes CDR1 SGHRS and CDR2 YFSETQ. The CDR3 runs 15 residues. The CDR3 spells CASSTRQGVSHEQYF. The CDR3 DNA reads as TGCGCCAGCAGCACTCGACAGGGGGTCTCGCACGAGCAGTACTTC.